The 14 T cell receptor gamma chains presented below share a single source sample, sequenced in a study of gamma-delta chains in newborns, infants, children. TCRdb re-called the reads through CATT. The table shows about 860 gamma-chain clones, with around 70% occurring only once. The specimen sequenced was blood. Receptors originate from a child who was a newborn, infant or young child, either healthy, febrile or measles-vaccinated (not recorded which).

Details on this clone: The same CDR3 is also encoded by other DNA sequences in this sample. The rearrangement joins TRGV2 to TRGJ1 or TRGJ2. The J gene is not listed in TCRdb, so it was assigned here from a DNA match to germline. The CDR3 length is 13 residues. The V gene end was trimmed by 0 bases and the J gene end by 7 bases; junction bases not matched to a gene: 6. Looked up from germline, CDR1 is EGSNGY and CDR2 is YDSYNSKV. DNA for the CDR3: TGTGCCACCTGGGACGGGCGGGGGTATAAGAAACTCTTT. Protein sequence: CATWDGRGYKKLF.

This chain connects TRGV9 to TRGJP. No J gene is reported in TCRdb; it was inferred here by comparing the DNA with germline. The CDR3 covers 16 residues. The J segment lost 6 bases and the V segment lost 3 bases, leaving 5 bases of the junction unmatched. Germline CDR1 is GITISATS and CDR2 is ISYDGTV (reference sequence). CDR3 in amino acids: CALWEQTELGKKIKVF. The CDR3 nucleotides read TGTGCCTTGTGGGAGCAGACAGAGTTGGGCAAAAAAATCAAGGTATTT.

The table lists this clone with a count of one. Without a V gene call, the J gene is given as TRGJP. There are 17 residues in the CDR3. CDR3 nucleotide sequence: TGTGCCTTGTGGGAGGTAAAACAAGAGTTGGGCAAAAAAATCAAGGTATTT. Protein sequence: CALWEVKQELGKKIKVF.

V usage is TRGV9 and J usage is TRGJP. Here the J gene came from matching the DNA to germline, since TCRdb omits it. V lost 3 bases, J lost 3 bases, and 5 bases stayed unmatched. There are 17 residues in the CDR3. The germline V gene encodes CDR1 GITISATS and CDR2 ISYDGTV (reference sequence). The CDR3 nucleotides read TGTGCCTTGTGGGAGTACTTGCAAGAGTTGGGCAAAAAAATCAAGGTATTT. Translated: CALWEYLQELGKKIKVF.

The V gene remains uncalled, whereas the J gene is TRGJ1 or TRGJ2. This CDR3 is 13 amino acids long. The CDR3 sequence: CATWDGPSYKKLF. The DNA of the CDR3 is TGTGCCACCTGGGATGGGCCGAGTTATAAGAAACTCTTT.

The gene calls are TRGV5 and TRGJ1 or TRGJ2. The J gene is absent in TCRdb and was assigned here via DNA matching to germline. The germline V gene has CDR1 VINAFY and CDR2 YDVSNSKD. The CDR3 loop spans 10 amino acids. V lost 9 bases and J lost 5; bases outside the gene matches: 4. CDR3 amino acids: CATEDYKKLF. CDR3 coding DNA: TGTGCCACCGAGGATTATAAGAAACTCTTT.

This chain connects TRGV2 to TRGJP2. TCRdb offers no J gene call, so here the DNA was matched to germline to obtain one. V gave up 1 base and J gave up 4 bases; unmatched junction bases: 0. The CDR3 length is 13 residues. Germline CDR1 EGSNGY, CDR2 YDSYNSKV. The CDR3 DNA sequence: TGTGCCACCTGGGACGGTAGTGATTGGATCAAGACGTTT. It translates to CATWDGSDWIKTF.

The J gene was reported as TRGJP1; the V gene went uncalled. The CDR3 has 16 residues. The CDR3 loop is CALWEPSYTTGWFKIF. The CDR3 nucleotides are TGTGCCTTGTGGGAGCCCTCTTATACCACTGGTTGGTTCAAGATATTT.

Points on this clone: Other DNA sequences in the same sample also yield this CDR3. J is TRGJP and V is TRGV9. The J gene comes from matching the DNA to germline here; TCRdb lacks it. The V gene's germline CDR1 is GITISATS and CDR2 ISYDGTV (reference sequence). The CDR3 runs 17 residues. Trimming cost V 1 base and J 6 bases; bases outside gene matches: 6. Here the CDR3 DNA reads TGTGCCTTGTGGGAGGTAAAGGGAGAGTTGGGCAAAAAAATCAAGGTATTT. It is translated as CALWEVKGELGKKIKVF.

This rearrangement joins TRGV9 to TRGJP. The J gene, left out of TCRdb, was set here by checking the DNA against germline. V lost 1 base and J lost 9; bases outside the gene matches: 3. The germline CDR1 and CDR2 sequences are GITISATS and ISYDGTV (reference sequence). The CDR3 totals 15 residues. As DNA, the CDR3 is TGTGCCTTGTGGGAGGTACCGTTGGGCAAAAAAATCAAGGTATTT. Its protein is CALWEVPLGKKIKVF.

The rearrangement uses TRGV2 and TRGJP1. TCRdb gives no J gene; it was assigned here by matching the DNA to germline. The CDR3 consists of 14 residues. V was clipped by 1 base and J by 4 bases; unmatched bases: 3. Germline CDR1 and CDR2: EGSNGY and YDSYNSKV. The CDR3 coding sequence is TGTGCCACCTGGGACGGTAACACTGGTTGGTTCAAGATATTT. It is translated as CATWDGNTGWFKIF.

The chain has TRGV4 and TRGJP2. No J gene is reported in TCRdb; it was inferred here by comparing the DNA with germline. The length of the CDR3 is 13 residues. Germline V CDR1 and CDR2: EGSTGY, YDSYTSSV. The J segment lost 5 bases and the V segment lost 2 bases, leaving 2 bases of the junction unmatched. CDR3 nucleotide sequence: TGTGCCACCTGGGATGAGAGTGATTGGATCAAGACGTTT. Translation gives CATWDESDWIKTF.

The chain links TRGV9 to TRGJP. The J gene was not available in TCRdb and was assigned here by matching the DNA to germline segments. J lost 7 bases, V lost 2 bases, and 5 bases had no gene match. Germline CDR1 and CDR2: GITISATS and ISYDGTV (reference sequence). This CDR3 contains 16 residues. The CDR3 coding sequence is TGTGCCTTGTGGGAGGCCGCCGAGTTGGGCAAAAAAATCAAGGTATTT. Protein product: CALWEAAELGKKIKVF.

V and J are TRGV9 and TRGJP. TCRdb lists no J gene, so it was determined here by aligning the DNA to germline. This CDR3 is built from 17 residues. V shed 0 bases and J 9 bases; nucleotides not matched to a gene: 8. The germline gives CDR1 GITISATS, CDR2 ISYDGTV (reference sequence). The CDR3 here is CALWEVAPGLGKKIKVF. The CDR3 region has the DNA TGTGCCTTGTGGGAGGTGGCCCCAGGGTTGGGCAAAAAAATCAAGGTATTT.